The clone carrying this T cell receptor beta chain was detected many times. The antigen is not known. This sample is drawn from a study of beta chain features in type 1 diabetes. Expressed TCRB transcripts were sequenced because the isolated RNA had all been reverse transcribed beforehand. This table comes from immunoSEQ multiplex PCR, and its TCRdb copy is limited to in-frame clones, with some not included. The table has around 120,000 clones, approximately 15% seen once. Trimming pared 7 bases from V and 8 bases from J, leaving 19 bases between. The CDR3 has 14 amino acids. Per germline, CDR1 SGHRS and CDR2 YFSETQ. General study findings and limits: In every one of the four CD4+ subsets, TCRB CDR3s were moderately but significantly shorter in Type 1 diabetes patients.

This clonotype was obtained from a man between 18 and 35 years old with type 1 diabetes. This rearrangement joins TRBV5-1 to TRBJ2-4; D is tentatively TRBD1 or TRBD2 (5 bases each). Material: central memory CD4+ T cells from blood. The CDR3 spells CASGSGTPSDIQYF. The CDR3 DNA reads TGCGCCAGCGGGTCCGGGACCCCGTCGGACATTCAGTACTTC.